This T cell receptor beta chain was sequenced in a study of blood T cell repertoires in COVID-19. In the original workflow: Researchers report that nucleated cell counts were estimated from reference gene primer amplification. Sequencing used immunoSEQ multiplex PCR; TCRdb keeps in-frame clones, though not all of them. V and J calls and clone size are as listed in that table; D and trimming were resolved from the DNA. The sample lists over 100,000 clones; 70% to 85% were seen once. Germline V lookup: CDR1 SGHDT, CDR2 YYEEEE. This CDR3 region has 15 residues. The V and J ends lost 3 bases and 8 bases, in that order; junction bases with no gene match: 9.

This clonotype was sampled from a woman in her 70s with acute or convalescent COVID-19. Sequences were obtained from peripheral blood. The V gene is TRBV5-6, the J gene TRBJ2-1; 9 bases match TRBD1. CDR3 sequence reads: CASSSPGQGGDEQFF. The DNA for the CDR3 is TGTGCCAGCAGCTCGCCGGGACAGGGAGGTGATGAGCAGTTCTTC.